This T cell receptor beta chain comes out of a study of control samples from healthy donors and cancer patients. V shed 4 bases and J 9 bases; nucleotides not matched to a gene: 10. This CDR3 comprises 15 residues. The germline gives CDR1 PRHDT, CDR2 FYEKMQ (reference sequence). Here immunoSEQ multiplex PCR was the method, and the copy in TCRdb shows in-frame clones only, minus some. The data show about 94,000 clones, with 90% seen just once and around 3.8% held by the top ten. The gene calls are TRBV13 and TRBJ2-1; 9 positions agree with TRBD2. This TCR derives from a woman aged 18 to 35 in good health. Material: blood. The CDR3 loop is CASSYRTSVMGEQFF. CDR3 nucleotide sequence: TGTGCCAGCAGCTACCGGACTAGCGTTATGGGTGAGCAGTTCTTC.